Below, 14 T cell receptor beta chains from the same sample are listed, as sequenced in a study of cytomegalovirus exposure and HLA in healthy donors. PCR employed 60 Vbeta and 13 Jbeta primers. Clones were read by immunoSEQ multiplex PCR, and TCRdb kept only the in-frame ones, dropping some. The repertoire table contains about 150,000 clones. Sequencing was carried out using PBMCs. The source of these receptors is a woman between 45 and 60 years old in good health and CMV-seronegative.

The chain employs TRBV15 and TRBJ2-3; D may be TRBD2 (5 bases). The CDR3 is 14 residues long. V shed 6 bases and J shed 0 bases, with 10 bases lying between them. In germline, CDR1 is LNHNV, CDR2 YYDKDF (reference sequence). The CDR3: CATRRVDSTDTQYF. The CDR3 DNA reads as TGTGCCACCAGGAGGGTTGACAGCACAGATACGCAGTATTTT.

This CDR3 is CASSQVERFTDTQYF. The CDR3 nucleotides read TGCGCCAGCAGCCAAGTTGAGCGGTTCACAGATACGCAGTATTTT. The genes are TRBV4-1 and TRBJ2-3; possible D gene TRBD2, 5 bases. The germline gives CDR1 MGHRA, CDR2 YSYEKL. The germline V and J ends were trimmed by 1 base and 2 bases, with 10 bases remaining between them. The CDR3 contains 15 residues.

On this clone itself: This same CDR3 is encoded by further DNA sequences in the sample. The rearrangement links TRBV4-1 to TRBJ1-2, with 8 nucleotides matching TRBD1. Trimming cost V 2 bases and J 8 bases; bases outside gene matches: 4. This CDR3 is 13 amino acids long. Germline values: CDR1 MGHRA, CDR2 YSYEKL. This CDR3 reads CASSQLTGDGYTF. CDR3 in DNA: TGCGCCAGCAGCCAACTGACAGGGGACGGCTACACCTTC.

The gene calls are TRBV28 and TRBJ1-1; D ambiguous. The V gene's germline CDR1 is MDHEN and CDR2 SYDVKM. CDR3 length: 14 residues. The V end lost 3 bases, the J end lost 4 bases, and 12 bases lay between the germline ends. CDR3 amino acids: CASSFHRSGTEAFF. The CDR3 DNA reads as TGTGCCAGCAGTTTCCACCGGAGTGGCACTGAAGCTTTCTTT.

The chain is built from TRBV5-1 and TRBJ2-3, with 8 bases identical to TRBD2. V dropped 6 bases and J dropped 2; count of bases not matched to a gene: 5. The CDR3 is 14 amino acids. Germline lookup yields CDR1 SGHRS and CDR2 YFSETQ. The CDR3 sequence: CASKRGGFTDTQYF. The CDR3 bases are TGCGCCAGCAAACGGGGGGGCTTCACAGATACGCAGTATTTT.

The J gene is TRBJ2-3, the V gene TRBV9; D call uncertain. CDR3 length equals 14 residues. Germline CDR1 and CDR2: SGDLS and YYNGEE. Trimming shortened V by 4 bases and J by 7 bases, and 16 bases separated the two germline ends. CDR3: CASSPRLMAYTQYF. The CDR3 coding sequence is TGTGCCAGCAGCCCTCGACTGATGGCTTATACGCAGTATTTT.

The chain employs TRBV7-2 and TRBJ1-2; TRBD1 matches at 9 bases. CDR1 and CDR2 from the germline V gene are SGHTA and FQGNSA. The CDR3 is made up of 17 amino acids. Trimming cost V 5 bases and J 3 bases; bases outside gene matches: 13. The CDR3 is CASSANRGRVRDYGYTF. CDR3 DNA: TGTGCCAGCAGCGCGAACAGGGGGCGCGTCCGGGACTATGGCTACACCTTC.

The CDR3 loop is CASSTSPGLRAFF. The CDR3 DNA follows: TGTGCCAGTAGTACCAGTCCGGGACTGCGCGCTTTCTTT. The chain has TRBV19 and TRBJ1-1, with D possibly TRBD1 on 5 matching bases. The V gene's germline CDR1 is LNHDA and CDR2 SQIVND (reference sequence). This CDR3 has 13 amino acids. The ends were cut back, 4 bases at V and 11 bases at J, with 17 bases in the middle.

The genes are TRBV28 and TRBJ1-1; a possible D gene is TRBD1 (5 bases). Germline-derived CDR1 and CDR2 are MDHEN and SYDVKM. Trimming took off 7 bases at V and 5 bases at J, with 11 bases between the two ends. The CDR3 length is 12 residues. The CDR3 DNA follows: TGTGCCAGCACTACCGGGGGAACTGAAGCTTTCTTT. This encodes CASTTGGTEAFF.

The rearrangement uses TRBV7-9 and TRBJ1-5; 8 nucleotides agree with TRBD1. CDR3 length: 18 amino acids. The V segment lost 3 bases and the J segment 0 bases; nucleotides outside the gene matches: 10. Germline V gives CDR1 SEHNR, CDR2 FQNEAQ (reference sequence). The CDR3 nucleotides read TGTGCCAGCAGCTTCGGGACAGGCGTAGGGTATAGCAATCAGCCCCAGCATTTT. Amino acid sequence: CASSFGTGVGYSNQPQHF.

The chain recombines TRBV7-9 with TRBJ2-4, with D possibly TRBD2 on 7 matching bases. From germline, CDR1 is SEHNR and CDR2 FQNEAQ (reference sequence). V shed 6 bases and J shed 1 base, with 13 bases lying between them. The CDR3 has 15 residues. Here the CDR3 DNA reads TGTGCCAGCAGGTCTGGGGGGGCGGCCAAAAACATTCAGTACTTC. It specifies CASRSGGAAKNIQYF.

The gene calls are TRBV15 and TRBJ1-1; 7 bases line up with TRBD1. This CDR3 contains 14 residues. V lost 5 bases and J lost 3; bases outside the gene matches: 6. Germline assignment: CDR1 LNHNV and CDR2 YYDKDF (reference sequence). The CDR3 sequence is CATSATGLDTEAFF. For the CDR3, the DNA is TGTGCCACCAGCGCGACAGGGCTGGACACTGAAGCTTTCTTT.

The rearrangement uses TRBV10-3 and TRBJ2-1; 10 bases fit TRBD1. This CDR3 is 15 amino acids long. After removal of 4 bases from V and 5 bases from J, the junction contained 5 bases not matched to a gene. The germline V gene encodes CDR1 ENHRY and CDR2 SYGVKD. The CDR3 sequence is CAISAEDRGDNEQFF. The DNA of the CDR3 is TGTGCCATCAGTGCTGAGGACAGGGGGGACAATGAGCAGTTCTTC.

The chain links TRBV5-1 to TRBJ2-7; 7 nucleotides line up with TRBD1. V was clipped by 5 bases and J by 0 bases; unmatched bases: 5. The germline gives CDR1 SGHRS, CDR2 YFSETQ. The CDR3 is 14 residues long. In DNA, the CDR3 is TGCGCCAGCAGAGGGGGCCTGGGCTCCTACGAGCAGTACTTC. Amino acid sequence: CASRGGLGSYEQYF.